The rows below give T cell receptor beta chains drawn from one sample of a study of CD8+CD57+ T cells in acquired aplastic anemia. In TCRdb, the reads were re-called with MiXCR into one record per CDR3 protein. This table holds approximately 220,000 distinct CDR3 sequences, under 50% found once. The sample was sorted CD4+, CD8+, or CD8+CD57+ T cells (not recorded which) from PBMCs. The receptors were sampled from a human donor with aplastic anemia. The CDR3 runs from the conserved cysteine through the conserved F or W. A D gene is named only where the DNA matches it firmly. Clone size is not always given. Where it is, it says once, few, many or a class for expanded clones.

14 | TRBJ2-3 | TRBV5-8 | many | TRBD2 | TGTGCCAGCAGCTTCGGGGGAGGGACAGATACGCAGTATTTT | CASSFGGGTDTQYF
14 | TRBJ2-2 | TRBV7-3 | many | NA | TGTGCCAGCAGCCCCGCGGTTTCCACCGGGGAGCTGTTTTTT | CASSPAVSTGELFF
15 | TRBJ2-3 | TRBV7-3 | many | TRBD2 | TGTGCCAGCAGCCTCAGCGGGGGGAGCACAGATACGCAGTATTTT | CASSLSGGSTDTQYF
15 | TRBJ2-5 | TRBV6-6 | few | TRBD2 | TGTGCCAGCAGTTATGGGGGGACTACCTGGGAGACCCAGTACTTC | CASSYGGTTWETQYF
15 | TRBJ2-5 | TRBV2 | NA | TRBD1 | TGTGCCAGCAGCGTGGGACAGGGCGAGCAAGAGACCCAGTACTTC | CASSVGQGEQETQYF
15 | TRBJ2-3 | TRBV11-3 | many | NA | TGTGCCAGCAGCTCCGGGACGGCAAGCACAGATACGCAGTATTTT | CASSSGTASTDTQYF
16 | TRBJ1-2 | TRBV2 | NA | NA | TGTGCCAGCAGTGAAGAATGGGCAGGGTCGAGCTATGGCTACACCTTC | CASSEEWAGSSYGYTF
15 | TRBJ1-6 | TRBV12-3/TRBV12-4 | NA | NA | TGTGCCAGCAGACACCCGACAGGAGTCTTGTCACCCCTCCACTTT | CASRHPTGVLSPLHF
15 | TRBJ2-7 | TRBV3-1 | few | TRBD2 | TGTGCCAGCAGCCAAGTTGCGGGGGGAAGCTACGAGCAGTACTTC | CASSQVAGGSYEQYF
13 | TRBJ1-1 | TRBV18 | NA | NA | TGTGCCAGCTCACCGGTGGTGGGCACTGAAGCTTTCTTT | CASSPVVGTEAFF
15 | TRBJ1-1 | TRBV18 | few | NA | TGTGCCAGCTCACCAGGGGTTCAGGGGCACACTGAAGCTTTCTTT | CASSPGVQGHTEAFF
14 | TRBJ2-5 | TRBV9 | many | TRBD1 | TGTGCCAGCAGCAGGATGGACAGGGTGGAGACCCAGTACTTC | CASSRMDRVETQYF
16 | TRBJ2-7 | TRBV10-2 | NA | NA | TGCGCCAGCAGTGCAGTCACCGTACAGGGGGGGGAAGAGCAGTACTTC | CASSAVTVQGGEEQYF
15 | TRBJ1-4 | TRBV10-1 | many | NA | TGCGCCAGCAGTGAGTCCTGGGCCTCTAATGAAAAACTGTTTTTT | CASSESWASNEKLFF
16 | TRBJ2-1 | TRBV7-9 | many | TRBD2 | TGTGCCAGCAGATCAACCGGGACTAGCTTCTACAATGAGCAGTTCTTC | CASRSTGTSFYNEQFF
14 | TRBJ1-5 | TRBV7-8 | many | NA | TGTGCCAGCAGCTTAAGTCTTGGGTATCAGCCCCAGCATTTT | CASSLSLGYQPQHF
16 | TRBJ2-2 | TRBV12-3/TRBV12-4 | many | NA | TGTGCCAGCAGTTTAGAGCTCGACACTGTCACCGGGGAGCTGTTTTTT | CASSLELDTVTGELFF
14 | TRBJ2-1 | TRBV6-1 | many | TRBD1 | TGTGCCAGCATACGACAGGGGGCTGGCAATGAGCAGTTCTTC | CASIRQGAGNEQFF
16 | TRBJ2-4 | TRBV10-3 | NA | NA | TGTGCCATCAGTGAAGCCCGTGGAGGAGATGGAAACATTCAGTACTTC | CAISEARGGDGNIQYF
14 | TRBJ2-1 | TRBV12-3/TRBV12-4 | many | NA | TGTGCCAGCAGTTTGATGGGCGACGACAATGAGCAGTTCTTC | CASSLMGDDNEQFF
15 | TRBJ2-3 | TRBV7-9 | NA | TRBD2 | TGTGCCAGCAGCTTAGTGAGCCAGACTAGCGATACGCAGTATTTT | CASSLVSQTSDTQYF
15 | TRBJ2-3 | TRBV2 | NA | NA | TGTGCCAGCAGTGAGGAGGGTCCCTTCACAGATACGCAGTATTTT | CASSEEGPFTDTQYF
12 | TRBJ2-7 | TRBV25-1 | NA | NA | TGTGCCAGCTCCGGACGGTTCTACGAGCAGTACTTC | CASSGRFYEQYF
13 | TRBJ1-1 | TRBV7-2 | many | NA | TGTGCCAGCAGCTTATCGGGCATTGCTGAAGCTTTCTTT | CASSLSGIAEAFF
13 | TRBJ1-2 | TRBV7-8 | NA | NA | TGTGCCAGCAGCCAAGGACGGACTTATGGCTACACCTTC | CASSQGRTYGYTF
13 | TRBJ1-1 | TRBV20-1 | NA | NA | TGCAGTGCTCACACCTTTATAGGGACTGAAGCTTTCTTT | CSAHTFIGTEAFF
13 | TRBJ2-7 | TRBV7-8 | NA | NA | TGTGCCAGCAGCTCTGACAGATCGCACGGGCAGTACTTC | CASSSDRSHGQYF
14 | TRBJ1-1 | TRBV20-1 | many | TRBD1 | TGCAGTGCTCCACCGACAGGGTCCGCGACTGAAGCTTTCTTT | CSAPPTGSATEAFF
17 | TRBJ2-1 | TRBV10-3 | NA | TRBD2 | TGTGCCATCAGTGTCGGTAGCGGGGGCCCCGGGACTAATGAGCAGTTCTTC | CAISVGSGGPGTNEQFF
15 | TRBJ1-6 | TRBV20-1 | many | NA | TGCAGTGCTAGATTGGGGAACTCCTATAATTCACCCCTCCACTTT | CSARLGNSYNSPLHF
17 | TRBJ2-7 | TRBV15 | NA | TRBD1 | TGTGCCACCAGCAGACGCACTCCGGGACAGGGGGGCGTCGAGCAGTACTTC | CATSRRTPGQGGVEQYF
13 | TRBJ1-1 | TRBV2 | many | TRBD1 | TGTGCCAGCAGCCCAGGGGGCGCGGATGAAGCTTTCTTT | CASSPGGADEAFF
16 | TRBJ1-1 | TRBV11-2 | NA | NA | TGTGCCAGCAGCTTAGAACCAGGTTCCCTGAACACTGAAGCTTTCTTT | CASSLEPGSLNTEAFF
15 | TRBJ1-1 | TRBV10-3 | NA | NA | TGTGCCATCAGTGAGTCTTTAGGGTCTGGAACTGAAGCTTTCTTT | CAISESLGSGTEAFF
14 | TRBJ2-7 | TRBV20-1 | many | TRBD2 | TGCAGTGCTAGGCTAGCGGGGGGGCCCGAGGAGCAGTACTTC | CSARLAGGPEEQYF
13 | TRBJ2-7 | TRBV19 | few | TRBD1 | TGTGCCAGTATGGGACAGGGGGGGGAAGAGCAGTACTTC | CASMGQGGEEQYF
13 | TRBJ1-6 | TRBV20-1 | many | NA | TGCAGTGCCCTCTATACCTATAATTCACCCCTCCACTTT | CSALYTYNSPLHF
15 | TRBJ2-5 | TRBV5-1 | NA | TRBD2 | TGCGCCAGCACCCGGACTAGCGGGGGGGTGGAGACCCAGTACTTC | CASTRTSGGVETQYF
12 | TRBJ2-7 | TRBV7-9 | NA | NA | TGTGCCAGCACCTCGGCCGCCTACGAGCAGTACTTC | CASTSAAYEQYF
15 | TRBJ2-7 | TRBV11-1 | NA | NA | TGTGCCAGCAGCCCTAGGACTACCCACTCCTACGAGCAGTACTTC | CASSPRTTHSYEQYF
15 | TRBJ1-1 | TRBV10-3 | NA | TRBD1 | TGTGCCATCAGTGCCGGGACAGGGGTGGGTACTGAAGCTTTCTTT | CAISAGTGVGTEAFF
16 | TRBJ2-1 | TRBV7-2 | many | NA | TGTGCCAGCAGCTTATTATACGGGGCCTTGAACAATGAGCAGTTCTTC | CASSLLYGALNNEQFF